The text below deals with one T cell receptor beta chain. Its matching antigen is unknown. TCRdb's table, derived via immunoSEQ multiplex PCR, lists solely in-frame clones and lacks some. The repertoire holds roughly 810,000 clones, with about 97% as singletons. This entry is derived from a study of shared clonotypes between healthy human individuals. Study context: CD4 naive and memory got three plates each, CD8 naive two, CD8 memory one.

The naive CD8 fraction comprised CD45RO-negative cells positively selected for CCR7 and excluded terminally differentiated effector memory CD45RA+ cells. The trim removed 5 bases at V and 0 bases at J, leaving 12 bases unmatched. CDR3 length: 18 residues. Germline CDR1 is SNHLY and CDR2 is FYNNEI. Study-wide results and limits: In having few donors, the study represented limited genetic and exposure-history diversity. Estimated clonotype richness was generally higher in naive than memory subsets.

The chain links TRBV2 to TRBJ2-3, with 9 bases matching TRBD2. This clonotype originated in a man aged 25-40 years in good health. Sequenced input: naive CD8+ T cells sorted from blood. CDR3 sequence reads: CASSPFGLATTSTDTQYF. DNA of the CDR3: TGTGCCAGCAGTCCGTTCGGACTAGCGACAACTAGCACAGATACGCAGTATTTT.